This T cell receptor beta chain originates from a study of T cells in localized non-small cell lung cancer. The study's findings and limits: Appearances in adjacent lung were noted for a median 57 of the top 100 tumor clones.

Produced via immunoSEQ multiplex PCR; TCRdb's table is partial and in-frame only. There are roughly 39,000 clones in the sample; about 88% occur only once, and roughly 3.6% lies in the top ten. Trimming pared 5 bases from V and 3 bases from J, leaving 4 bases between. The length of the CDR3 is 11 residues. Germline V gene data show CDR1 as SGHAT and CDR2 as FQDESV (reference sequence). Of note for this clone: The target antigen is unknown.

Sample: peripheral blood, taken before any cancer treatment. This TCR came from a man aged 18 to 49 with stage I lung adenocarcinoma. V usage is TRBV11-1 and J usage is TRBJ1-1; no definite D call. The CDR3 DNA follows: TGTGCCAGCAGCAGGCACACTGAAGCTTTCTTT. This sequence encodes CASSRHTEAFF.